This TCR beta chain is from a study of tumor and adjacent non-tumor tissue in lung cancer. At the level of the study: Histology: about a dozen adenocarcinoma, a couple of squamous cell carcinoma, 1 small cell lung cancer. Each sample yielded a few million productive TCRbeta reads on average.

A modified ARM-PCR protocol with three rounds of nested PCR amplified TCRbeta. TCRdb fed the multiplex PCR reads into MiXCR, producing one record per CDR3 protein. This sample has some 100,000 distinct CDR3 sequences, with 65% found just once. V shed 6 bases, J shed 4 bases, and the junction held 7 bases outside the gene matches. Germline V gene sequence: CDR1 MNHEY, CDR2 SVGAGI. There are 16 residues in the CDR3. This sample's RNA came from whole unsorted tissue. Distant lung tissue was collected more than 3 cm away from the tumor edge. This clonotype appeared many times. The sequencing sample was made of distant non-tumor lung tissue. This receptor was identified in a man under 40 with non-small cell lung cancer. The chain uses TRBV6-5 and TRBJ2-3, with TRBD2 matching over 13 bases. The CDR3 loop reads CASSRTSGSGADTQYF. In nucleotides, the CDR3 is TGTGCCAGCAGCCGGACTAGCGGGAGCGGCGCAGATACGCAGTATTTT.